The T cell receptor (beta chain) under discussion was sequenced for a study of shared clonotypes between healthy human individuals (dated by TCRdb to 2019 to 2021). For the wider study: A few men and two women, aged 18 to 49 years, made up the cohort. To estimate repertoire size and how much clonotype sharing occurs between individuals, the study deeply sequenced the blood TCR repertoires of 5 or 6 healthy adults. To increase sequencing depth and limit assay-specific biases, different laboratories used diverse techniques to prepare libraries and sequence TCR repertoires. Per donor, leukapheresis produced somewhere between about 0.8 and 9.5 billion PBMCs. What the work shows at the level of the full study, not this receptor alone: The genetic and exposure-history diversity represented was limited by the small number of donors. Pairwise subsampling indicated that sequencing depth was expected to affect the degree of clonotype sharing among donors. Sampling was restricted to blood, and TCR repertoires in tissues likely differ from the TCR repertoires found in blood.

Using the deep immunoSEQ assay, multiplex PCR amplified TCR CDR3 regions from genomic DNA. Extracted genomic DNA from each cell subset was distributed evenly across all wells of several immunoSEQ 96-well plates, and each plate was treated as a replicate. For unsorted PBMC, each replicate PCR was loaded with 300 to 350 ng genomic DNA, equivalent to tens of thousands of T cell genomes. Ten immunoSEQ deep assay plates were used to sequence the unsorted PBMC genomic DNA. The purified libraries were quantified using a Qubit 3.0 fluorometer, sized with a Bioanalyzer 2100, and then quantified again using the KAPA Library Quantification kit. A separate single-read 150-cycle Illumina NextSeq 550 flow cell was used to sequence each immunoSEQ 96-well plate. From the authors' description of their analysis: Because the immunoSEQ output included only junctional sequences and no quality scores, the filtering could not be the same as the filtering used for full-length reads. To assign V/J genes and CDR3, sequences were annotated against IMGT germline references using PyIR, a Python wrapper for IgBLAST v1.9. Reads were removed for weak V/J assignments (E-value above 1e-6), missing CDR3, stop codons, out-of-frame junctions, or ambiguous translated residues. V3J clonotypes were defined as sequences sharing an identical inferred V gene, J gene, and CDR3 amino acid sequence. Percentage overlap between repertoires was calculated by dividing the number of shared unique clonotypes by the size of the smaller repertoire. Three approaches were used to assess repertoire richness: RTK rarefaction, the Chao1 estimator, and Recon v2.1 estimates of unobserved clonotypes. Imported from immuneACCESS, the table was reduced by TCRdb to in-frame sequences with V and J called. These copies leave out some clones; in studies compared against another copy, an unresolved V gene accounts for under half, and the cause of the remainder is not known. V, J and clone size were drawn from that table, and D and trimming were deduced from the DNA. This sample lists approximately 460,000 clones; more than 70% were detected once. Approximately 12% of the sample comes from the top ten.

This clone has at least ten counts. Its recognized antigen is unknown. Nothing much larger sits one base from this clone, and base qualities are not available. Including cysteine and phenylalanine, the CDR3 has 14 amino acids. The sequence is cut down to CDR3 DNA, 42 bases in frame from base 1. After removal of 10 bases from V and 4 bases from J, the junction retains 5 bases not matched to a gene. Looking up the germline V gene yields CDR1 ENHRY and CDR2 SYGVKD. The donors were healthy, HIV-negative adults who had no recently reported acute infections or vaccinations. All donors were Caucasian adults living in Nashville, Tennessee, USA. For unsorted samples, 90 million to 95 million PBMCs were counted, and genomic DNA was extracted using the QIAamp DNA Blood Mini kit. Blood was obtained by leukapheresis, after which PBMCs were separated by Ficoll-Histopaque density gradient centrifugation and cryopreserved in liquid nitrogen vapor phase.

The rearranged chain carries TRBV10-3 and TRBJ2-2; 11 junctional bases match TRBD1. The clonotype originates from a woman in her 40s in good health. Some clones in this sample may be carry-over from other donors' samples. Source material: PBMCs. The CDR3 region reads CATRGQGGTGELFF. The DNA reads TGTGCCACCCGGGGACAGGGGGGCACCGGGGAGCTGTTTTTT.